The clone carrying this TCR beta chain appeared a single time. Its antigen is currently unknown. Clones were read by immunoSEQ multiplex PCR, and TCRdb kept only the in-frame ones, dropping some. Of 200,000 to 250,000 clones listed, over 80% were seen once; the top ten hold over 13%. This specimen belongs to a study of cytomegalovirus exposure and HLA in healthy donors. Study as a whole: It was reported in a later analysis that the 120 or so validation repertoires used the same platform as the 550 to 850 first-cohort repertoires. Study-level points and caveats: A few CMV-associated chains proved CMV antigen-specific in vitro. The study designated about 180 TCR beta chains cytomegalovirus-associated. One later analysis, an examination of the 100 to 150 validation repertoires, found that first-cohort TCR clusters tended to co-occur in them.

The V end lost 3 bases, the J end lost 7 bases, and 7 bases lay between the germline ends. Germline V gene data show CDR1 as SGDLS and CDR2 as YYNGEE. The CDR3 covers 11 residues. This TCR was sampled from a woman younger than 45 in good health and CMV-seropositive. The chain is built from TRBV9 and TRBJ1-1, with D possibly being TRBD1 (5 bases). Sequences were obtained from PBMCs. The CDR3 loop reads CASSGGGEAFF. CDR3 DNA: TGTGCCAGCAGCGGGGGCGGTGAAGCTTTCTTT.